Sequencing of this T cell receptor (beta chain) was carried out in a study of blood T cell repertoires in COVID-19. Study in general: PBMCs, B-cell-depleted T cells, or T cells provided the cDNA or gDNA that made up the material.

The CDR3 loop spans 15 amino acids. J gave up 0 bases and V 3 bases, and 4 bases lay outside the gene matches. Per germline, CDR1 SGHNT and CDR2 YYREEE (reference sequence). Cohort placement rested on clinical history that participants reported themselves. Sequencing used immunoSEQ multiplex PCR; TCRdb keeps in-frame clones, though not all of them. The sample lists 200,000 to 300,000 clones; approximately 90% were seen once. The source of this sequence is a woman aged 40 to 50 with acute COVID-19. The sample comprised PBMCs or T cells enriched from blood (not recorded which). The J gene is TRBJ1-1, the V gene TRBV5-4; TRBD1 agrees at 8 bases. CDR3 in DNA: TGTGCCAGCAGCTCCAACAGGGGGATGAACACTGAAGCTTTCTTT. It encodes CASSSNRGMNTEAFF.